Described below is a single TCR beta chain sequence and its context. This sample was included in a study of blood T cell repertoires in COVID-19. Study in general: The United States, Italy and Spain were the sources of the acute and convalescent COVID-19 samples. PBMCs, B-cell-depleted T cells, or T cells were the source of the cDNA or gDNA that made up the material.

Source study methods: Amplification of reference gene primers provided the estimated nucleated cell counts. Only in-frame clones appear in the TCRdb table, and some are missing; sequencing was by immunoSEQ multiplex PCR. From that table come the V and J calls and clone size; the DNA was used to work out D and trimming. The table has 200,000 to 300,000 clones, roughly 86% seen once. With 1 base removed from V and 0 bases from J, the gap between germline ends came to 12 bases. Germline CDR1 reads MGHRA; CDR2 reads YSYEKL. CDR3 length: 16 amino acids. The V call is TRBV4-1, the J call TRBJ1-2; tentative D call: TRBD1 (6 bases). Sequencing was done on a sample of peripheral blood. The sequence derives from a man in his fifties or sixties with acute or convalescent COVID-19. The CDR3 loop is CASSQVPRGTNYGYTF. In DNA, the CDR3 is TGCGCCAGCAGCCAAGTTCCCAGGGGCACTAACTATGGCTACACCTTC.